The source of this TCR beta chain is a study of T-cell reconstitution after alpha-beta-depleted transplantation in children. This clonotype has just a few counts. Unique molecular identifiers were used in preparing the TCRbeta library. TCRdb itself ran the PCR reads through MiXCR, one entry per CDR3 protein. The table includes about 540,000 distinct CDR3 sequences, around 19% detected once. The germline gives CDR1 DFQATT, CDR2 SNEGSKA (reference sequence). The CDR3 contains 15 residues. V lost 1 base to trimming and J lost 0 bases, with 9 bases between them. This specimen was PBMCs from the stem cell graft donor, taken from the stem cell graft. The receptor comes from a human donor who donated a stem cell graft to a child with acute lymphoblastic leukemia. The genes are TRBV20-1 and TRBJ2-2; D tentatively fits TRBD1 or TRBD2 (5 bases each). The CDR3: CSARGGYANTGELFF. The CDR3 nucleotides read TGCAGTGCTAGAGGGGGGTACGCGAACACCGGGGAGCTGTTTTTT.